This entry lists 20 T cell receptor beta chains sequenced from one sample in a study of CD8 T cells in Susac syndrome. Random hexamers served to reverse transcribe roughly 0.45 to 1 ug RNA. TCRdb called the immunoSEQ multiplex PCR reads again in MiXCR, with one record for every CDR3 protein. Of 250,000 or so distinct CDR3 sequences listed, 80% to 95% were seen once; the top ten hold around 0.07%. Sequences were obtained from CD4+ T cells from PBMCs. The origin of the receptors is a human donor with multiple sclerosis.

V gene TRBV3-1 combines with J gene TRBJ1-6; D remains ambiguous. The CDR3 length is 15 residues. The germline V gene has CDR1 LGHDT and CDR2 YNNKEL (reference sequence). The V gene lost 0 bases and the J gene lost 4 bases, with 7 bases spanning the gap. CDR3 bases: TGTGCCAGCAGCCAAGATCCGGGGTATAATTCACCCCTCCACTTT. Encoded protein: CASSQDPGYNSPLHF.

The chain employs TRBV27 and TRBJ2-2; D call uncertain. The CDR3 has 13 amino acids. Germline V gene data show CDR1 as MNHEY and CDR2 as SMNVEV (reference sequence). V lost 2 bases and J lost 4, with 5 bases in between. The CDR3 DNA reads TGTGCCAGCAGTTTAGTGCCCACCGGGGAGCTGTTTTTT. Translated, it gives CASSLVPTGELFF.

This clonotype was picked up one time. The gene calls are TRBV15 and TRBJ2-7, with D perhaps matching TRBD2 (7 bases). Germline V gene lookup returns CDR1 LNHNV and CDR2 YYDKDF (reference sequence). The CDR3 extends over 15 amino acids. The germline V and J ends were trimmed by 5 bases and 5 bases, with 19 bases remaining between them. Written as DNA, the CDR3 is TGTGCCACCAGCCGTTCAGCGGGGACATTCCACGAGCAGTACTTC. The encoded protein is CATSRSAGTFHEQYF.

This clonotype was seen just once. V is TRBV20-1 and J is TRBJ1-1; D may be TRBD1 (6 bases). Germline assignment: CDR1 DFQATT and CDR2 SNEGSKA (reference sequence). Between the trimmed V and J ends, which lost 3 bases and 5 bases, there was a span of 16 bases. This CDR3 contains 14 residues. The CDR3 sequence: CSARPQGILTEAFF. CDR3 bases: TGCAGTGCTAGGCCACAGGGAATCTTGACTGAAGCTTTCTTT.

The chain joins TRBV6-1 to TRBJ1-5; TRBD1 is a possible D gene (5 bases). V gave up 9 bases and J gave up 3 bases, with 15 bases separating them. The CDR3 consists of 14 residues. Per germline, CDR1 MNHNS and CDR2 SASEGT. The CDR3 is CARTSPGNNQPQHF. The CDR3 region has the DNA TGTGCCAGAACAAGTCCAGGGAACAATCAGCCCCAGCATTTT.

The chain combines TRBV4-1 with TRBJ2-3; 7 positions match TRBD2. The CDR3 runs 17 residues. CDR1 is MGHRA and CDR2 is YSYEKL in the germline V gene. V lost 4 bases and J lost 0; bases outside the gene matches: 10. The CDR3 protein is CASSPDLGGASTDTQYF. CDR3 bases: TGCGCCAGCAGCCCCGATTTGGGAGGGGCTAGCACAGATACGCAGTATTTT.

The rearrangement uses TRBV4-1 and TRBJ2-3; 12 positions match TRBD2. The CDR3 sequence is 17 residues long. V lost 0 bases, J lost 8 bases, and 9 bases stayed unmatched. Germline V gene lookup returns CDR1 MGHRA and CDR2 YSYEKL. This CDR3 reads CASSQEGASGGAGTQYF. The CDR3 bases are TGCGCCAGCAGCCAAGAGGGTGCTAGCGGGGGGGCCGGTACGCAGTATTTT.

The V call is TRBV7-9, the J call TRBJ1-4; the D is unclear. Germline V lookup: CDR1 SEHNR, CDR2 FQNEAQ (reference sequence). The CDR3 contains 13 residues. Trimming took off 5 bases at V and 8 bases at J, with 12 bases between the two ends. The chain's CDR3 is CASSPQLAEKLFF. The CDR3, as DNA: TGTGCCAGCAGCCCCCAGCTCGCGGAAAAACTGTTTTTT.

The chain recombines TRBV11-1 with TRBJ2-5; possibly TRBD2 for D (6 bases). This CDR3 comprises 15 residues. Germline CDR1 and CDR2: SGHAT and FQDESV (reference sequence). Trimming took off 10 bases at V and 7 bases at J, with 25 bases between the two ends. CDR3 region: CATPSGAREYGTQYF. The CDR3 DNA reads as TGTGCCACCCCTAGTGGGGCTCGGGAGTACGGGACCCAGTACTTC.

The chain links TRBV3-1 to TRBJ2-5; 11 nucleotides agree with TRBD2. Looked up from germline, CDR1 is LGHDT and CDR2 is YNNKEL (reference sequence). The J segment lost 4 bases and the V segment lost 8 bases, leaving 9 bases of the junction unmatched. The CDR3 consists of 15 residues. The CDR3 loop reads CASGSTSGGRETQYF. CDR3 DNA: TGTGCCAGCGGATCAACTAGCGGGGGTCGAGAGACCCAGTACTTC.

The CDR3 coding sequence is TGTGCCAGCAGCCCGAATGGGGGATCCACAGATACGCAGTATTTT. It translates to CASSPNGGSTDTQYF. V gene TRBV7-3 combines with J gene TRBJ2-3; the D call may be TRBD1 or TRBD2 (5 bases each). V lost 5 bases and J lost 2, with 14 bases in between. This CDR3 is 15 amino acids long. Germline V gene lookup returns CDR1 SGHTA and CDR2 FQGTGA.

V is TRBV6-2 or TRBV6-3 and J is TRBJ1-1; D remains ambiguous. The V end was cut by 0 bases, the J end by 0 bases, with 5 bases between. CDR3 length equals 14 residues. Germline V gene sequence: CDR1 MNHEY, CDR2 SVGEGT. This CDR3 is CASSYSKVNTEAFF. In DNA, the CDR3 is TGTGCCAGCAGTTACTCGAAAGTGAACACTGAAGCTTTCTTT.

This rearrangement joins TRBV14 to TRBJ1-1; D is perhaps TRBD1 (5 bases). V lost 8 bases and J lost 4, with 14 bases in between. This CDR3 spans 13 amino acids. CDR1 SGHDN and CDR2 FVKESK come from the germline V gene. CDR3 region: CASGLTGGTEAFF. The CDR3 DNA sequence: TGTGCCAGCGGGTTGACCGGGGGCACTGAAGCTTTCTTT.

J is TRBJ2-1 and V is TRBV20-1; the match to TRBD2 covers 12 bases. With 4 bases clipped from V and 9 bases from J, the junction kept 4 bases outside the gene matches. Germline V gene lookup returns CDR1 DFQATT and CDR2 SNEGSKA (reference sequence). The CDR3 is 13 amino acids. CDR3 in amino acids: CSATSGGASEQFF. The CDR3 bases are TGCAGTGCTACTAGCGGGGGGGCAAGTGAGCAGTTCTTC.

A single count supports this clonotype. The CDR3 loop reads CASSYSIAGTGGSSGNTIYF. CDR3 in DNA: TGTGCCAGCAGTTACTCAATCGCCGGGACAGGGGGCAGCTCTGGAAACACCATATATTTT. The V gene is TRBV6-5, the J gene TRBJ1-3, with 12 bases matching TRBD1. Germline CDR1 is MNHEY and CDR2 is SVGAGI. The CDR3 spans 20 residues. Trimming removed 0 bases from V and 0 bases from J; junction bases left unmatched: 9.

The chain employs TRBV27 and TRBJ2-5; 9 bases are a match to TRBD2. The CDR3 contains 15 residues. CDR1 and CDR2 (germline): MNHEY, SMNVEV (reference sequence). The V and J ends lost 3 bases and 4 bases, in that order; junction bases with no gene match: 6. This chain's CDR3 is CASSFSARGGETQYF. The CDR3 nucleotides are TGTGCCAGCAGTTTTTCCGCGCGGGGGGGAGAGACCCAGTACTTC.

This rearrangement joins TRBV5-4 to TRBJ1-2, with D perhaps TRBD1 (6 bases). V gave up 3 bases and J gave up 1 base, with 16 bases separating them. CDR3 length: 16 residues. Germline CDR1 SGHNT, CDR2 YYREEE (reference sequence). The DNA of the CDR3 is TGTGCCAGCAGCTCCAGTCGAATAGGGGGTAACTATGGCTACACCTTC. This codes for CASSSSRIGGNYGYTF.

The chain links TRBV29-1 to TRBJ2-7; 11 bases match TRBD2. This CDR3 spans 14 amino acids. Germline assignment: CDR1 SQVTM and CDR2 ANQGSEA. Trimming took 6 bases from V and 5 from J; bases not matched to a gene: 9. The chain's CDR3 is CSVGISGGADEQYF. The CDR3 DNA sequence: TGCAGCGTCGGGATTAGCGGGGGGGCCGACGAGCAGTACTTC.

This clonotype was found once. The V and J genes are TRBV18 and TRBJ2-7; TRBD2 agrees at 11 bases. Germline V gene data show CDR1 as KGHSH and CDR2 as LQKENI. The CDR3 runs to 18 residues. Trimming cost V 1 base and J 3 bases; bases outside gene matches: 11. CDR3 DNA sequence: TGTGCCAGCTCACCACTTGCCCTGACTAGCGGGATATTCTACGAGCAGTACGTC. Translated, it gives CASSPLALTSGIFYEQYV.

This chain's CDR3 is CASSQDGPLISGNTIYF. The CDR3 DNA reads TGCGCCAGCAGCCAAGACGGGCCGCTGATCTCTGGAAACACCATATATTTT. The V and J genes are TRBV4-1 and TRBJ1-3; D is undetermined. Trimming took off 0 bases at V and 0 bases at J, with 12 bases between the two ends. The CDR3 totals 17 residues. Germline CDR1 MGHRA, CDR2 YSYEKL.